Below, 26 T cell receptor beta chains from the same sample are listed, as sequenced in a study of early T cells in non-severe SARS-CoV-2 infection. Using its own MiXCR run on the 5' RACE reads, TCRdb lists one record per CDR3 protein. This sample has 75,000 to 90,000 distinct CDR3 sequences, with less than 8% found just once. Sequenced: whole blood. These receptors all come from an adult who was a healthcare worker with PCR-confirmed SARS-CoV-2 infection or an uninfected control (not recorded which).

This CDR3 reads CASSPIRTSESTDTQYF. In DNA, the CDR3 is TGTGCCAGCAGTCCAATTCGGACTAGCGAAAGCACAGATACGCAGTATTTT. The chain links TRBV25-1 to TRBJ2-3; TRBD2 matches at 9 bases. Trimming removed 5 bases from V and 0 bases from J; junction bases left unmatched: 9. The CDR3 runs to 17 residues. Germline assignment: CDR1 MGHDK and CDR2 SYGVNS. The full variable domain, completed using reference TRBV25-1 and TRBJ2-3, is EADIYQTPRYLVIGTGKKITLECSQTMGHDKMYWYQQDPGMELHLIHYSYGVNSTEKGDLSSESTVSRIRTEHFPLTLESARPSHTSQYLCASSPIRTSESTDTQYFGPGTRLTVL.

This clonotype was recorded many times. The V call is TRBV4-2, the J call TRBJ2-7; 10 bases are shared with TRBD2. This CDR3 has 17 residues. V trimming: 2 bases; J trimming: 3 bases; junction bases outside the gene matches: 10. Per the germline V gene, CDR1 is LGHNA and CDR2 is YNFKEQ. The CDR3 is CASSQNAASGRFYEQYF. CDR3 coding DNA: TGTGCCAGCAGCCAAAATGCCGCTAGCGGGAGATTCTACGAGCAGTACTTC.

This clonotype was counted ten times or more. The chain combines TRBV20-1 with TRBJ2-1; D is tentatively TRBD1 or TRBD2 (6 bases each). Germline loops: CDR1 DFQATT, CDR2 SNEGSKA (reference sequence). The CDR3 contains 14 residues. The V end lost 6 bases, the J end lost 6 bases, and 18 bases lay between the germline ends. The CDR3 loop reads CSALWRGASNEQFF. CDR3 nucleotide sequence: TGCAGTGCCCTATGGAGGGGGGCTTCCAATGAGCAGTTCTTC.

The V gene is TRBV3-1, the J gene TRBJ2-7; 12 bases line up with TRBD2. The CDR3 has 16 residues. Germline CDR1 LGHDT, CDR2 YNNKEL (reference sequence). The J segment lost 6 bases and the V segment lost 1 base, leaving 7 bases of the junction unmatched. The CDR3 DNA reads TGTGCCAGCAGCCAAGCCCTAGCGGGAGGGCCTTTCGAGCAGTACTTC. It is translated as CASSQALAGGPFEQYF.

The V call is TRBV6-1, the J call TRBJ2-7; 7 bases fit TRBD1. V was clipped by 5 bases and J by 11 bases; unmatched bases: 9. The CDR3 spans 12 residues. CDR1 and CDR2 from the germline V gene are MNHNS and SASEGT. For the CDR3, the DNA is TGTGCCAGCAGTACTAGACAAGGACAGGAGTACTTC. This sequence encodes CASSTRQGQEYF.

V gene TRBV6-5 combines with J gene TRBJ1-1, with 8 positions matching TRBD1. Looked up from germline, CDR1 is MNHEY and CDR2 is SVGAGI. The CDR3 sequence is 14 residues long. The trim removed 5 bases at V and 5 bases at J, leaving 7 bases unmatched. The CDR3 bases are TGTGCCAGCAGTCAAAGGACAGGGTGGACTGAAGCTTTCTTT. Protein product: CASSQRTGWTEAFF.

In its sample, this clonotype was seen many times. J is TRBJ2-1 and V is TRBV2; D not certain. CDR3 length: 14 amino acids. Germline V lookup: CDR1 SNHLY, CDR2 FYNNEI. Deletions cut 8 bases from V and 4 bases from J, with 15 bases between. CDR3 nucleotide sequence: TGTGCCAGCCGAGTTCCGAGCCCTTACAATGAGCAGTTCTTC. Encoded protein: CASRVPSPYNEQFF.

V is TRBV5-4 and J is TRBJ2-3; 13 nucleotides match TRBD2. CDR1 and CDR2 from the germline V gene are SGHNT and YYREEE (reference sequence). V lost 4 bases to trimming and J lost 3 bases; unmatched junction nucleotides: 5. The CDR3 spans 16 residues. The CDR3 spells CASSPGLAGVTDTQYF. In nucleotides, the CDR3 is TGTGCCAGCAGCCCCGGACTAGCGGGAGTGACAGATACGCAGTATTTT.

This clonotype has a count of ten or more. V usage is TRBV20-1 and J usage is TRBJ1-1, with D maybe TRBD1 (6 bases). Deletions cut 3 bases from V and 1 base from J, with 12 bases between. CDR1 and CDR2 from the germline V gene are DFQATT and SNEGSKA (reference sequence). The length of the CDR3 is 14 residues. The CDR3 sequence: CSARGEQGNTEAFF. In nucleotides, the CDR3 is TGCAGTGCTAGGGGGGAACAGGGGAACACTGAAGCTTTCTTT.

This clonotype was counted at least ten times. The V call is TRBV11-2, the J call TRBJ2-1; no clear D. Germline CDR1 SGHAT, CDR2 FQNNGV. V gave up 7 bases and J gave up 0 bases, with 7 bases separating them. This CDR3 comprises 13 residues. CDR3 sequence reads: CASKKASYNEQFF. In nucleotides, the CDR3 is TGTGCCAGCAAAAAGGCCTCCTACAATGAGCAGTTCTTC.

This clonotype has a count of ten or more. The chain has TRBV5-6 and TRBJ2-1; 8 bases are shared with TRBD1. V gave up 3 bases and J gave up 0 bases; unmatched junction bases: 2. Germline V lookup: CDR1 SGHDT, CDR2 YYEEEE. There are 15 residues in the CDR3. The CDR3 region is CASSWTGSSYNEQFF. The CDR3 coding sequence is TGTGCCAGCAGCTGGACAGGGAGCTCCTACAATGAGCAGTTCTTC.

This clonotype was counted only a few times. This chain links TRBV20-1 with TRBJ1-1, with D possibly being TRBD1 (6 bases). Trimming left V 3 bases short and J 1 base short, with 12 bases between. Germline CDR1 reads DFQATT; CDR2 reads SNEGSKA (reference sequence). The CDR3 has 14 amino acids. The CDR3 loop reads CSASIRQENTEAFF. CDR3 in DNA: TGCAGTGCTAGCATAAGACAGGAGAACACTGAAGCTTTCTTT.

In this sample, this clonotype turned up many times. This chain joins TRBV28 and TRBJ1-2, with 10 bases lining up with TRBD1. V dropped 6 bases and J dropped 5; count of bases not matched to a gene: 3. CDR1 is MDHEN, CDR2 SYDVKM, per germline. CDR3 length: 13 amino acids. The CDR3: CASSSDRGYGYTF. The CDR3 DNA sequence: TGTGCCAGCAGCTCGGACAGGGGGTATGGCTACACCTTC.

This clonotype was observed a few times. The genes are TRBV5-4 and TRBJ1-6, with 7 bases fitting TRBD1. Germline V CDR1 and CDR2: SGHNT, YYREEE (reference sequence). With 5 bases clipped from V and 14 bases from J, the junction kept 10 bases outside the gene matches. The CDR3 has 13 residues. CDR3 in DNA: TGTGCCAGCAGGGAGGAACGGGACAGATCCCTCCACTTT. The encoded protein is CASREERDRSLHF.

This clonotype was observed many times. The V gene is TRBV20-1, the J gene TRBJ1-2; D is possibly TRBD1 (6 bases). V was cut by 7 bases and J by 2 bases, with 11 bases left in between. Germline values: CDR1 DFQATT, CDR2 SNEGSKA (reference sequence). The CDR3 covers 12 residues. The CDR3 DNA is TGCAGTGGCGGCCAGGGGAACTATGGCTACACCTTC. Amino acid sequence: CSGGQGNYGYTF.

V usage is TRBV5-5 and J usage is TRBJ1-2, with 10 positions matching TRBD1. J lost 9 bases, V lost 3 bases, and 2 bases had no gene match. The CDR3 is 12 amino acids. Germline assignment: CDR1 SGHKS and CDR2 YYEKEE (reference sequence). CDR3 sequence: CASSSDRGSYTF. The CDR3 DNA reads TGTGCCAGCAGCTCGGACAGGGGGAGCTACACCTTC.

J is TRBJ2-3 and V is TRBV20-1, with 7 bases fitting TRBD2. V was clipped by 6 bases and J by 2 bases; unmatched bases: 5. CDR1 and CDR2 (germline): DFQATT, SNEGSKA (reference sequence). CDR3 length: 13 amino acids. The CDR3 DNA reads TGCAGTGCCCCCGGGACTAACACAGATACGCAGTATTTT. Translated, it gives CSAPGTNTDTQYF.

The V and J genes are TRBV7-6 and TRBJ1-1; maybe TRBD1 (5 bases). The CDR3 has 14 residues. With 1 base removed from V and 5 bases from J, the gap between germline ends came to 11 bases. Germline CDR1 and CDR2: SGHVS and FNYEAQ. In DNA, the CDR3 is TGTGCCAGCAGCTTAGGCACGACAGCAACTGAAGCTTTCTTT. Encoded protein: CASSLGTTATEAFF.

This clonotype was seen at least ten times. This CDR3 reads CASSMSGRENEQFF. Written as DNA, the CDR3 is TGTGCCAGCAGTATGAGCGGGAGGGAGAATGAGCAGTTCTTC. The V and J genes are TRBV2 and TRBJ2-1, with TRBD2 identical over 10 bases. The J segment lost 7 bases and the V segment lost 5 bases, leaving 5 bases of the junction unmatched. The length of the CDR3 is 14 residues. Germline values: CDR1 SNHLY, CDR2 FYNNEI.

In its sample, this clonotype was seen many times. V usage is TRBV12-3 or TRBV12-4 and J usage is TRBJ1-5; tentative D call: TRBD1 (6 bases). Trimming stripped 4 bases from V and 6 bases from J, with 10 bases between. CDR3 length equals 13 residues. CDR3 amino acids: CASSWGAGQPQHF. In DNA form, the CDR3 reads TGTGCCAGCAGTTGGGGGGCAGGTCAGCCCCAGCATTTT.

V and J are TRBV11-2 and TRBJ2-1, with 11 bases identical to TRBD2. This CDR3 is 16 amino acids long. CDR1 and CDR2 (germline): SGHAT, FQNNGV. V dropped 5 bases and J dropped 9; count of bases not matched to a gene: 12. CDR3 in amino acids: CASSPPLAGGVGEQFF. Written as DNA, the CDR3 is TGTGCCAGCAGCCCGCCCCTAGCGGGAGGCGTTGGTGAGCAGTTCTTC.

This clonotype was recorded a few times. The rearrangement uses TRBV18 and TRBJ1-5; D not certain. CDR1 KGHSH and CDR2 LQKENI come from the germline V gene. Trimming took 1 base from V and 1 from J, leaving 2 bases between them. The CDR3 length is 13 residues. Written as DNA, the CDR3 is TGTGCCAGCTCACCACAGAGCAATCAGCCCCAGCATTTT. Translation gives CASSPQSNQPQHF.

The chain uses TRBV3-1 and TRBJ2-3; no reliable D call. CDR1 and CDR2 from the germline V gene are LGHDT and YNNKEL (reference sequence). Trimming removed 0 bases from V and 1 base from J, with 5 bases in between. The CDR3 covers 14 residues. The chain's CDR3 is CASSQDIGTDTQYF. The CDR3 nucleotides read TGTGCCAGCAGCCAAGATATAGGCACAGATACGCAGTATTTT.

This clonotype was observed at least ten times. The chain employs TRBV28 and TRBJ2-6, with 8 bases that match TRBD1. The CDR3 spans 17 residues. V shed 3 bases, J shed 1 base, and the junction held 5 bases outside the gene matches. Germline lookup yields CDR1 MDHEN and CDR2 SYDVKM. CDR3 residues: CASSLTGVGSGANVLTF. The CDR3 nucleotides read TGTGCCAGCAGTTTGACAGGGGTTGGGTCTGGGGCCAACGTCCTGACTTTC.

This clonotype was found many times. The rearrangement uses TRBV7-2 and TRBJ1-1, with D tentatively TRBD1 (6 bases). Germline assignment: CDR1 SGHTA and CDR2 FQGNSA. V lost 6 bases and J 0 bases, leaving 23 bases between the germline ends. This CDR3 comprises 18 residues. In DNA form, the CDR3 reads TGTGCCAGCAGGCTAGCCGTGGGTCCAGGGGCCCTGAACACTGAAGCTTTCTTT. Translation gives CASRLAVGPGALNTEAFF. Filled out from reference TRBV7-2 and TRBJ1-1, the complete variable domain reads GAGVSQSPSNKVTEKGKDVELRCDPISGHTALYWYRQSLGQGLEFLIYFQGNSAPDKSGLPSDRFSAERTGGSVSTLTIQRTQQEDSAVYLCASRLAVGPGALNTEAFFGQGTRLTVV.

This clonotype has ten or more counts. This rearrangement joins TRBV10-2 to TRBJ2-7; 12 positions match TRBD2. The CDR3 totals 13 residues. From germline, CDR1 is WSHSY and CDR2 SAAADI. The V segment lost 9 bases and the J segment 6 bases; nucleotides outside the gene matches: 6. CDR3 DNA: TGCGCCAGTAGGACTAGCGGGACTATCGAGCAGTACTTC. Translating it yields CASRTSGTIEQYF.